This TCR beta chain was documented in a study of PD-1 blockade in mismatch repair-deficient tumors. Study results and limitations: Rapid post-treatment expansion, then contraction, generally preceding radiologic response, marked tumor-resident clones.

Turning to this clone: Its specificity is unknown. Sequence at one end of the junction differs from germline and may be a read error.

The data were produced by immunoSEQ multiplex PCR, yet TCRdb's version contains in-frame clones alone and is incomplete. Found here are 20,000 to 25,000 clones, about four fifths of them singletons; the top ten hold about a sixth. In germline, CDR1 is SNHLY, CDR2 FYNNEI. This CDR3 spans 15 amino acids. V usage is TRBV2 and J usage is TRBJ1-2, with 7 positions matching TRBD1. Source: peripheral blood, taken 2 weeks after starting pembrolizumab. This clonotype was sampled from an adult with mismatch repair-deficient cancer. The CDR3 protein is CASKDRNTLRYGYTF. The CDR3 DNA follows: TGTGCGAGCAAGGACAGGAATACCCTACGCTATGGCTACACCTTC.